The entry below gives a single TCR beta chain sequence along with its context. The antigen is not known. Primed by a sample-barcoded 5' primer and a J-beta primer mix, a second PCR proceeded for 7 to 11 cycles. In TCRdb, the 5' RACE reads were re-called with MiXCR into one record per CDR3 protein. This table has approximately 780,000 distinct CDR3 sequences, roughly 26% appearing once. The germline gives CDR1 SNHLY, CDR2 FYNNEI. V shed 8 bases and J shed 1 base, with 8 bases lying between them. The CDR3 consists of 12 residues. This entry comes from a study of blood T cells in healthy people across ages. Whole-study results and caveats: Compared with aged donors, long-lived donors showed fewer expanded clones, suggesting selection.

With each sample, at least 5 micrograms of total RNA were extracted. These data also featured in a second study, about T cells of mothers and their children. As reported in that work: In each mother, TCR beta CDR3 reads exceeded 8 million; in each child, they numbered some 3 million.

This chain links TRBV2 with TRBJ2-5; no definite D call. This TCR was recovered from a boy aged 5-17 years in good health. Specimen: blood. CDR3 protein: CASDDIQETQYF. CDR3 coding DNA: TGTGCCAGCGACGACATCCAAGAGACCCAGTACTTC.